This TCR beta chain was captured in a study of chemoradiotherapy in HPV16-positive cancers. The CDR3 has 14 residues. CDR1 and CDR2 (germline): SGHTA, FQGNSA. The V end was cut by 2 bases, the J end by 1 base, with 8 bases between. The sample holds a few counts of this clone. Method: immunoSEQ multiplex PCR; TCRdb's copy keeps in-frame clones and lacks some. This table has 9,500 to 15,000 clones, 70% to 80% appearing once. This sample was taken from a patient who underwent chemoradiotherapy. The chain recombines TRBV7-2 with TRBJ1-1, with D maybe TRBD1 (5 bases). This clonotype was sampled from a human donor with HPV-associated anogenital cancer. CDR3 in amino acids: CASSLSGTNTEAFF. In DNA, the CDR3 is TGTGCCAGCAGCTTATCGGGGACGAACACTGAAGCTTTCTTT.